The rows below give T cell receptor beta chains drawn from one sample of a study of Graves' ophthalmopathy and Graves' hyperthyroidism. TCRdb independently ran MiXCR on the multiplex PCR reads; one entry per CDR3 protein. There are over 500,000 distinct CDR3 sequences in the sample; 22% occur only once, and approximately 7% lies in the top ten. Sequenced sample: peripheral blood. Source of these receptors: a woman younger than 35 with stable Graves' hyperthyroidism. Some clones in this sample may be carry-over from other donors' samples. CDR3s include the opening cysteine and the closing phenylalanine or tryptophan. The D gene is left open where the match is weak. Clone size is not always given. Where it is, it says once, few, many or a class for expanded clones.

TRBJ1-1 TRBV27 - - TGTGCCAGCAGTACGCTCTCCAAACACGGTGAAGCTTTCTTT CASSTLSKHGEAFF
TRBJ1-3 TRBV12-3/TRBV12-4 - - TGTGCCAGCAGTTTTGTGGGCCTCGGAAACACCATATATTTT CASSFVGLGNTIYF
TRBJ2-3 TRBV6-1 few - TGTGCCAGCAGTGAACATATAGGGTCAGATACGCAGTATTTT CASSEHIGSDTQYF
TRBJ1-1 TRBV7-2 - TRBD1 TGTGCCAGCGGTCTCCTGGACAGGTACACTGAAGCTTTCTTT CASGLLDRYTEAFF
TRBJ2-7 TRBV29-1 - TRBD1 TGCAGCGTAGGAGACAGGGGCTCCTACGAGCAGTACTTC CSVGDRGSYEQYF
TRBJ2-4 TRBV6-1 few TRBD1 TGTGCCAGCAGTGAAAACAGGGGACCAAACATTCAGTACTTC CASSENRGPNIQYF
TRBJ1-5 TRBV12-3/TRBV12-4 many - TGTGCCAGCAGTTTTGGACCATATCCGCCCCAGCATTTT CASSFGPYPPQHF
TRBJ2-7 TRBV7-9 many - TGTGCCAGCAGCCCAGGGGGGATAGAAGAGCAGTACTTC CASSPGGIEEQYF
TRBJ2-7 TRBV6-1 many TRBD1 TGTGCCAGCAGTGGAGGGACAGGGGGCTACGAGCAGTACTTC CASSGGTGGYEQYF
TRBJ1-1 TRBV19 - - TGTGCCAGTAGTGGGGAGGGACATCGGACTGAAGCTTTCTTT CASSGEGHRTEAFF
TRBJ2-5 TRBV7-2 many - TGTGCCAGCAGCTTGGCAACCCAAGAGACCCAGTACTTC CASSLATQETQYF
TRBJ2-5 TRBV6-5 - TRBD2 TGTGCCAGCAGTTTACTTAGCGGGGGAAGCCAAGAGACCCAGTACTTC CASSLLSGGSQETQYF
TRBJ2-4 TRBV11-1 - TRBD2 TGTGCCAGCAGCTTATACCCTAGCGGGGGAAACATTAAGTACTTC CASSLYPSGGNIKYF
TRBJ2-7 TRBV7-2 - TRBD2 TGTGCCAGCAGCCCTCGGCCTAGCGGTTCCTACGAGCAGTACTTC CASSPRPSGSYEQYF
TRBJ1-1 TRBV6-1 many TRBD1 TGTGCCAGCAGTGCTCAGACAGGGTCGCGTGGTGAAGCTTTCTTT CASSAQTGSRGEAFF
TRBJ1-1 TRBV20-1 many - TGCAGTGCCGTAGAAAGGGATTTCGTAGACACTGAAGCTTTCTTT CSAVERDFVDTEAFF
TRBJ2-5 TRBV6-5 - - TGTGCCAGCAGTTACGGTCGGTTCCCGAATTCCCAGGAGACCCAGTACTTC CASSYGRFPNSQETQYF